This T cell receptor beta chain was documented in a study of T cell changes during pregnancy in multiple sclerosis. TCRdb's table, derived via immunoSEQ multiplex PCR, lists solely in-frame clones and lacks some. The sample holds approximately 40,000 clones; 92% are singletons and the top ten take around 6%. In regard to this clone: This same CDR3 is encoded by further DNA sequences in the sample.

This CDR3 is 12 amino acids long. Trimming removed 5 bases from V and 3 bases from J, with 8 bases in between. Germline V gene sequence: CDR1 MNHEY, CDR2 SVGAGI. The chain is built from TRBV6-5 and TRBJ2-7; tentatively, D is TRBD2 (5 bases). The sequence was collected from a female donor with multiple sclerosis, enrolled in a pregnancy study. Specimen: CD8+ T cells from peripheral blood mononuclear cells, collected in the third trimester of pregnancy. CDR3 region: CASSARGYEQYF. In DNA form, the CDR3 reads TGTGCCAGCAGTGCCCGGGGCTACGAGCAGTACTTC.